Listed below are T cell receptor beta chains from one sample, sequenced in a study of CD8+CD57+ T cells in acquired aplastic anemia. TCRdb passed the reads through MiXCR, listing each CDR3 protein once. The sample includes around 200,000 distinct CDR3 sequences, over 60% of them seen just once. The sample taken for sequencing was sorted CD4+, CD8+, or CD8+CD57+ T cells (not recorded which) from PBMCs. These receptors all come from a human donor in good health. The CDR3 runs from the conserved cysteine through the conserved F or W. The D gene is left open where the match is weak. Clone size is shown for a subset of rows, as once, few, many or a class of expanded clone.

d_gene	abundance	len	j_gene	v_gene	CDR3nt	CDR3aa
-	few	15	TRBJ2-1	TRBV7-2	TGTGCCACCTACTCAGGCCTGGGCTTGCGAGATGAGCAGTTCTTC	CATYSGLGLRDEQFF
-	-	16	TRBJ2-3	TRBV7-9	TGTGCCAGCATCCGCTCGGCGGGTTCTAGCACAGATACGCAGTATTTT	CASIRSAGSSTDTQYF
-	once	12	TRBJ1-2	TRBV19	TGTGCCAGTAGTATAGGGACAGATGGCTACACCTTC	CASSIGTDGYTF
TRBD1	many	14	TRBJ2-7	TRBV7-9	TGTGCCAGCAGTTTAGGGACAGGGACCTACGAGCAGTACTTC	CASSLGTGTYEQYF
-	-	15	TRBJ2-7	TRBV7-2	TGTGCCAGCAGCGGCGGAGGCCTTGGTCGCTACGAGCAGTACTTC	CASSGGGLGRYEQYF
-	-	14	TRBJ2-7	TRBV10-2	TGCGCCAGCAGTGAGTCAGGGGCAGTCTACGAGCAGTACTTC	CASSESGAVYEQYF
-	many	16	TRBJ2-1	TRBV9	TGTGCCAGCAGCCTCAATCTGGGACGCTCCTACAATGAGCAGTTCTTC	CASSLNLGRSYNEQFF
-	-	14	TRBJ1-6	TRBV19	TGTGCCAGTGGTTCGGGACGCTTTAATTCACCCCTCCACTTT	CASGSGRFNSPLHF
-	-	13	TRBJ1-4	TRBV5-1	TGCGCCAGCAGACCGGGGGCCAATGAAAAACTGTTTTTT	CASRPGANEKLFF
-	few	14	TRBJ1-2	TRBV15	TGTGCCACCAGCAGAGAACGGGGATTCTATGGCTACACCTTC	CATSRERGFYGYTF
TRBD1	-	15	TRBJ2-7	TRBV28	TGTGCCAGCAGCCCCGGTGTGACAGGGGTTTACGAGCAGTACTTC	CASSPGVTGVYEQYF
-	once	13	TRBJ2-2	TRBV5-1	TGCGCCAGCAGCTTGAATCGCCCCGGGGAGCTGTTTTTT	CASSLNRPGELFF
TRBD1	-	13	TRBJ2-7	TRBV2	TGTGCCATTGCGGGACAGGGTCAGGGAGAGCAGTACTTC	CAIAGQGQGEQYF
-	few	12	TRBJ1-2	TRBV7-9	TGTGCCTCGGGAGGGGTGAACTATGGCTACACCTTC	CASGGVNYGYTF
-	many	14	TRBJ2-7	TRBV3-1	TGTGCCAGCACCAAGGGAGTTAGCTCCTACGAGCAGTACTTC	CASTKGVSSYEQYF